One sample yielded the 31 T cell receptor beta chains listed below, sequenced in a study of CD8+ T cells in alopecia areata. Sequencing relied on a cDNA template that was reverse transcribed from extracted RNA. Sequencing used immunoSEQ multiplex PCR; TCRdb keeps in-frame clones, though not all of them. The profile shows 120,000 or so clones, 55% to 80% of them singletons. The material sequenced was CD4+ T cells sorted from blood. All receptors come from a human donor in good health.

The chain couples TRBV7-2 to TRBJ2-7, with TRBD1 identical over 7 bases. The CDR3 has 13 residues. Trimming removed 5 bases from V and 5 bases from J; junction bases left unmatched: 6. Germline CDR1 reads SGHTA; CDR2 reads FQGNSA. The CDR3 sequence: CASSTDRANEQYF. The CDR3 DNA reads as TGTGCCAGCAGCACAGACAGGGCCAACGAGCAGTACTTC.

The CDR3: CASSLSRADTQYF. The DNA of the CDR3 is TGTGCCAGCAGCTTATCTCGGGCAGATACGCAGTATTTT. The rearrangement joins TRBV7-3 to TRBJ2-3; D is unresolved. Trimming removed 2 bases at V and 4 bases at J, with 7 bases between. The CDR3 is 13 residues long. Germline lookup yields CDR1 SGHTA and CDR2 FQGTGA.

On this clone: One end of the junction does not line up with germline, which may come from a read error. CDR3: CSVAWGPTYNEKFF. CDR3 bases: TGCAGCGTTGCTTGGGGACCCACCTACAATGAGAAGTTCTTC. The V call is TRBV29-1, the J call TRBJ2-1; D possibly matches TRBD1 or TRBD2 (5 bases each). From germline, CDR1 is SQVTM and CDR2 ANQGSEA. The length of the CDR3 is 14 residues.

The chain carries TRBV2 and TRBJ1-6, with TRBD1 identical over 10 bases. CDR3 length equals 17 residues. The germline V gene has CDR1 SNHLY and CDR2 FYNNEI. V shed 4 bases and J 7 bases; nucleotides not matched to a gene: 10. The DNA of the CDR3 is TGTGCCAGCAGTGGTGACAGGGGGCGGATAAGGAATTCACCCCTCCACTTT. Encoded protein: CASSGDRGRIRNSPLHF.

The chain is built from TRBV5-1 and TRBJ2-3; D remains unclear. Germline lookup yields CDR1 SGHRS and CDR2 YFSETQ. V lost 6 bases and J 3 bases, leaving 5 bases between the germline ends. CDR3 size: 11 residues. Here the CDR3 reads CASTETDTQYF. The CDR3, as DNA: TGCGCCAGCACGGAAACAGATACGCAGTATTTT.

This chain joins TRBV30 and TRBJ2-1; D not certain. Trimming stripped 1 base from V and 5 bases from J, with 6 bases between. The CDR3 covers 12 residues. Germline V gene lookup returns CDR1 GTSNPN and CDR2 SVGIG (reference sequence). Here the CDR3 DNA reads TGTGCCTGGAGTGGTCCAGACAATGAGCAGTTCTTC. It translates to CAWSGPDNEQFF.

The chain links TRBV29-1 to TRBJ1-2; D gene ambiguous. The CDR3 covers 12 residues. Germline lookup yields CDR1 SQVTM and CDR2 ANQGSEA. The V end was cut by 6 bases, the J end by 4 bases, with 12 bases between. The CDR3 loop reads CSVPGYTYGYTF. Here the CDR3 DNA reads TGCAGCGTCCCGGGATACACCTATGGCTACACCTTC.

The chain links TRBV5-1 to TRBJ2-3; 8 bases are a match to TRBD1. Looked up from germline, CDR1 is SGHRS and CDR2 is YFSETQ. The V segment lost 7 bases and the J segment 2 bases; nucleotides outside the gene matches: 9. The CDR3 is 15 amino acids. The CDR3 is CASRSRGHDTDTQYF. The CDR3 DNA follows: TGCGCCAGCCGTTCCAGGGGGCATGACACAGATACGCAGTATTTT.

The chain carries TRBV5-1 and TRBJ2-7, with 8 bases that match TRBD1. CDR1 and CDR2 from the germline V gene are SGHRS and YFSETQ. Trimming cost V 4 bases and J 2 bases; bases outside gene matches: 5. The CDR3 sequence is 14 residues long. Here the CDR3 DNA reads TGCGCCAGCAGCCCAGGGACAGGCCCCTACGAGCAGTACTTC. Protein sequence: CASSPGTGPYEQYF.

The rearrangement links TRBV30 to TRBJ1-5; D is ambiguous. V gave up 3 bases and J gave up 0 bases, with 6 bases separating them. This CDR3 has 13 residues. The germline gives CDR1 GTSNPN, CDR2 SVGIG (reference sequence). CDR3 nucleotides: TGTGCCTGGAGCGCTTATAGCAATCAGCCCCAGCATTTT. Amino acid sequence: CAWSAYSNQPQHF.

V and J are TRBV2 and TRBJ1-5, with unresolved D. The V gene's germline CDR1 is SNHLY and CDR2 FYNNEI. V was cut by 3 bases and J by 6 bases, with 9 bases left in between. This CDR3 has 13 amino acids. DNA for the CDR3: TGTGCCAGCAGTGATCTTGCGGGTCAGCCCCAGCATTTT. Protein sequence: CASSDLAGQPQHF.

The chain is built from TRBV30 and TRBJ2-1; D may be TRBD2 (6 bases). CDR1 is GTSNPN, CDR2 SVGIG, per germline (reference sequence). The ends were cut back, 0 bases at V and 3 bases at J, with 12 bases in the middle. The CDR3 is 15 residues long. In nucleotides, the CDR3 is TGTGCCTGGAGTGTAGGATCTAGCGACTACAATGAGCAGTTCTTC. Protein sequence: CAWSVGSSDYNEQFF.

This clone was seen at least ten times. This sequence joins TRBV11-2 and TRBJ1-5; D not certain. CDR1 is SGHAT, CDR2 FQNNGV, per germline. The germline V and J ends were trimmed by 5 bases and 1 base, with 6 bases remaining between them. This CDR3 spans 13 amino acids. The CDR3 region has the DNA TGTGCCAGCAGCAAGGGAAGCAATCAGCCCCAGCATTTT. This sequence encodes CASSKGSNQPQHF.

The CDR3 loop reads CASRDSNTQYF. CDR3 in DNA: TGCGCCAGCAGGGACAGTAATACGCAGTATTTT. The chain links TRBV5-1 to TRBJ2-3; a weak D match, TRBD1 (6 bases). Trimming pared 5 bases from V and 7 bases from J, leaving 8 bases between. Germline assignment: CDR1 SGHRS and CDR2 YFSETQ. The CDR3 spans 11 residues. Combining the CDR3 with reference TRBV5-1 and TRBJ2-3 gives the whole variable domain KAGVTQTPRYLIKTRGQQVTLSCSPISGHRSVSWYQQTPGQGLQFLFEYFSETQRNKGNFPGRFSGRQFSNSRSEMNVSTLELGDSALYLCASRDSNTQYFGPGTRLTVL.

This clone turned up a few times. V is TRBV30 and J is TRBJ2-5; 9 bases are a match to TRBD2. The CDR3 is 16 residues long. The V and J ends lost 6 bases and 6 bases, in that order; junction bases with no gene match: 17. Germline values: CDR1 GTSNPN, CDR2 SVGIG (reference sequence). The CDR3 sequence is CACEIAGDLIGKTQYF. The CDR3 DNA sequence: TGTGCCTGTGAAATAGCGGGGGACCTGATAGGGAAGACCCAGTACTTC.

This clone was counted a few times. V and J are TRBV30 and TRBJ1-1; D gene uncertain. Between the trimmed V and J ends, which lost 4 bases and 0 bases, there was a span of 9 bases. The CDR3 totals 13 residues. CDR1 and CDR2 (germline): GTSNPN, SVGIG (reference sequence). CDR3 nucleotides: TGTGCCTGGACTAACCGGGTGAACACTGAAGCTTTCTTT. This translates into CAWTNRVNTEAFF.

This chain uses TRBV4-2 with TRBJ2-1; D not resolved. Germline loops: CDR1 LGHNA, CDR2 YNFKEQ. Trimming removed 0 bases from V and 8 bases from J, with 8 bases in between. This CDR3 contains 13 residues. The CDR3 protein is CASSQDVQDEQFF. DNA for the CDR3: TGTGCCAGCAGCCAAGACGTACAAGATGAGCAGTTCTTC.

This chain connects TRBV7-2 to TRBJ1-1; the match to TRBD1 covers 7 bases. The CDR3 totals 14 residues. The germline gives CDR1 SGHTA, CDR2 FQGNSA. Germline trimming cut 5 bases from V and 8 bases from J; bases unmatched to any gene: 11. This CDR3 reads CASSTRQGGWEAFF. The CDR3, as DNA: TGTGCCAGCAGCACCCGACAGGGTGGCTGGGAAGCTTTCTTT.

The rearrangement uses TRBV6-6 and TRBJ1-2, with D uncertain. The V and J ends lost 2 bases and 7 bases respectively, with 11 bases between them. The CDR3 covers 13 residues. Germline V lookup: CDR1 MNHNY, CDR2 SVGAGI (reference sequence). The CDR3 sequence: CASSYEGIFGYTF. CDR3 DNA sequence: TGTGCCAGCAGTTACGAGGGAATCTTTGGCTACACCTTC.

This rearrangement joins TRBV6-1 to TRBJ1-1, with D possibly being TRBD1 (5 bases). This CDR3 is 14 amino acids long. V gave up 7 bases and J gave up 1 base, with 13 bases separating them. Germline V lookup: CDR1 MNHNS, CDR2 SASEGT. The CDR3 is CASKTERANTEAFF. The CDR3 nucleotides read TGTGCCAGCAAGACAGAGCGGGCGAACACTGAAGCTTTCTTT.

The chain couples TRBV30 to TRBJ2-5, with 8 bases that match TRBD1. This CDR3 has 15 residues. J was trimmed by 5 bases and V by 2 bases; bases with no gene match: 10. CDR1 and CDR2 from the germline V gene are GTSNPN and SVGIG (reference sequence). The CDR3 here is CAWSKPGTGRETQYF. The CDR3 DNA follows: TGTGCCTGGAGTAAACCGGGGACAGGCCGGGAGACCCAGTACTTC. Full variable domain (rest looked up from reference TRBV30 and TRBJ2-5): SQTIHQWPATLVQPVGSPLSLECTVEGTSNPNLYWYRQAAGRGLQLLFYSVGIGQISSEVPQNLSASRPQDRQFILSSKKLLLSDSGFYLCAWSKPGTGRETQYFGPGTRLLVL.

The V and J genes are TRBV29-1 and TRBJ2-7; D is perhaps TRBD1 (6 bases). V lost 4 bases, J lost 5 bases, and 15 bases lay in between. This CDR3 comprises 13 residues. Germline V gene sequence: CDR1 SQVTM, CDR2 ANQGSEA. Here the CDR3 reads CSVAAGTPNEQYF. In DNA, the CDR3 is TGCAGCGTTGCAGCCGGGACACCCAACGAGCAGTACTTC.

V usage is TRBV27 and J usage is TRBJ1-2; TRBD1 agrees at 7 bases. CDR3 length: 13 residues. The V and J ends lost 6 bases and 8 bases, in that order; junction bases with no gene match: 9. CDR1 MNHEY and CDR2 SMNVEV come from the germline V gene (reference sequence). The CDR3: CASSTGAAGGYTF. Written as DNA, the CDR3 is TGTGCCAGCAGCACAGGGGCTGCGGGCGGCTACACCTTC.

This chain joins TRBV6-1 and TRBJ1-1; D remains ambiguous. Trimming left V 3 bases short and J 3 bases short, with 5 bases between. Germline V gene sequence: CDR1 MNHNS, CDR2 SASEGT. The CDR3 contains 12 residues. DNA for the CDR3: TGTGCCAGCAGTGACAGCCACACTGAAGCTTTCTTT. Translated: CASSDSHTEAFF.

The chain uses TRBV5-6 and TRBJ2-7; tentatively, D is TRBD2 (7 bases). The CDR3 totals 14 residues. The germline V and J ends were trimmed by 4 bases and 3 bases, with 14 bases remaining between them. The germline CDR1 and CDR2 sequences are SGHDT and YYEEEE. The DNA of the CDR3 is TGTGCCAGCAGCCCGGGGGGCCTCAGCTACGAGCAGTACTTC. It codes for CASSPGGLSYEQYF.

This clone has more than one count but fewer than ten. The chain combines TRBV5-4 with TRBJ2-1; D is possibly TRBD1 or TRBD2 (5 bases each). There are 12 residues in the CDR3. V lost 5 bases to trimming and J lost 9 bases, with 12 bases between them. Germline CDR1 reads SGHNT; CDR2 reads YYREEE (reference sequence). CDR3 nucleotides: TGTGCCAGCAGGGGACGTTTGGGTGAGCAGTTCTTC. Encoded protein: CASRGRLGEQFF.

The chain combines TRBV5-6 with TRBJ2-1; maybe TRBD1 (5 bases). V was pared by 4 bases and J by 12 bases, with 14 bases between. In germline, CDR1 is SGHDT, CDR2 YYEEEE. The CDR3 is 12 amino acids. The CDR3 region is CASSPRRDRQFF. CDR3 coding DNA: TGTGCCAGCAGCCCCCGTCGAGACAGGCAGTTCTTC.

The CDR3 loop reads CASSLKGYGETQYF. Written as DNA, the CDR3 is TGTGCCAGCAGCTTGAAGGGTTACGGGGAGACCCAGTACTTC. V is TRBV5-6 and J is TRBJ2-5; no clear D. Germline values: CDR1 SGHDT, CDR2 YYEEEE. The CDR3 has 14 amino acids. V was pared by 1 base and J by 5 bases, with 12 bases between.

The CDR3 DNA reads as TGTGCCAGCAGCTTGAGCATGCAGGGAGCCTATGGCTACACCTTC. It codes for CASSLSMQGAYGYTF. The V and J genes are TRBV5-4 and TRBJ1-2; possible D gene TRBD1, 5 bases. There are 15 residues in the CDR3. Germline loops: CDR1 SGHNT, CDR2 YYREEE (reference sequence). V was clipped by 1 base and J by 4 bases, with 14 bases between them.

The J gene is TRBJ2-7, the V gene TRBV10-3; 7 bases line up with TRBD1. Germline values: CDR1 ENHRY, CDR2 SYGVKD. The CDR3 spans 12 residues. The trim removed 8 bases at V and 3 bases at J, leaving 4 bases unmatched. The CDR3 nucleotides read TGTGCCATCGGACAGGTCGACTACGAGCAGTACTTC. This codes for CAIGQVDYEQYF.

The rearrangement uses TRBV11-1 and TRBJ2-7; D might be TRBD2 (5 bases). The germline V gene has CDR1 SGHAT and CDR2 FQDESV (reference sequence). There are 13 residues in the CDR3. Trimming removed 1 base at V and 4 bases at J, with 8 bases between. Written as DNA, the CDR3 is TGTGCCAGCAGCTTAGGTCGGGGATACGAGCAGTACTTC. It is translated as CASSLGRGYEQYF.